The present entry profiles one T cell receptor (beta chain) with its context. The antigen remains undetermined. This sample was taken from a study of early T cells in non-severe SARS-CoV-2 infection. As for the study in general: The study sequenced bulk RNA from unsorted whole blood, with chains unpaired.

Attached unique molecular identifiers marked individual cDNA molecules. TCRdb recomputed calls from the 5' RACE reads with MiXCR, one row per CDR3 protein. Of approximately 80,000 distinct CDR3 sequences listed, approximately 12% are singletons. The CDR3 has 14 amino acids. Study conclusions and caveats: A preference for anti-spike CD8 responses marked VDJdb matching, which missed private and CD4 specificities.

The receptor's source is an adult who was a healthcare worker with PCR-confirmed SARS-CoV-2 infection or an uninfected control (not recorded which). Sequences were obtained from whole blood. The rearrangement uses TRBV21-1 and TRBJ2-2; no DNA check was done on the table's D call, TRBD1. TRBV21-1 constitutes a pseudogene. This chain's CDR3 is CASTLRQGRRELFF. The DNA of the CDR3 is TGTGCCAGCACCCTAAGACAGGGAAGGAGGGAGCTGTTTTTT.